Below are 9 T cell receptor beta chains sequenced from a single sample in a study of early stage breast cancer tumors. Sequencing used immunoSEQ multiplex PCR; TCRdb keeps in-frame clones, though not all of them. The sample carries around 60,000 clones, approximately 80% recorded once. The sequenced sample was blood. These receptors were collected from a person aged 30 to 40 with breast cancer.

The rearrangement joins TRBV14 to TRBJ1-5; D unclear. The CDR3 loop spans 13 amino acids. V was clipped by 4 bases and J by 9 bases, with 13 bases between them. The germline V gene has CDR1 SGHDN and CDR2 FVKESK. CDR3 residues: CASSLSLGGPQHF. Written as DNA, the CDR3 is TGTGCCAGCAGCCTCTCACTGGGAGGGCCCCAGCATTTT.

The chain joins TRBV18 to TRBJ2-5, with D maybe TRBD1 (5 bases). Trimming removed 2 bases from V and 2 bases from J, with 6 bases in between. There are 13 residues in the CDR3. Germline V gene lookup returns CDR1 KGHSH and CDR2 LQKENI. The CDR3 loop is CASSPGAQETQYF. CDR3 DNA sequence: TGTGCCAGCTCACCAGGGGCTCAAGAGACCCAGTACTTC.

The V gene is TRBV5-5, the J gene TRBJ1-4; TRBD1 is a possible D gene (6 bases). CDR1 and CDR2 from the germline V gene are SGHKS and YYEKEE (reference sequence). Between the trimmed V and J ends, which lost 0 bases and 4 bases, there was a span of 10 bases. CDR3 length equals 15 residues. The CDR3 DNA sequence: TGTGCCAGCAGCTTGGTAGGGGGTGATAATGAAAAACTGTTTTTT. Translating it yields CASSLVGGDNEKLFF.

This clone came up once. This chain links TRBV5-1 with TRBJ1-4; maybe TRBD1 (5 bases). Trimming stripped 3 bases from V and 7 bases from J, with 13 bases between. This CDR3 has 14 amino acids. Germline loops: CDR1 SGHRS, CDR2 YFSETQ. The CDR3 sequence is CASSWGGVSEKLFF. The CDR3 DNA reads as TGCGCCAGCAGCTGGGGAGGGGTCTCTGAAAAACTGTTTTTT.

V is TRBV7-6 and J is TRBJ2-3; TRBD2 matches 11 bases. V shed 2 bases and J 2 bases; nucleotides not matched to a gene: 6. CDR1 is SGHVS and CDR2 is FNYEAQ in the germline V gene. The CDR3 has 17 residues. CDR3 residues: CASSLIAGGKLTDTQYF. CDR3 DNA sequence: TGTGCCAGCAGCTTAATAGCGGGAGGGAAGCTCACAGATACGCAGTATTTT.

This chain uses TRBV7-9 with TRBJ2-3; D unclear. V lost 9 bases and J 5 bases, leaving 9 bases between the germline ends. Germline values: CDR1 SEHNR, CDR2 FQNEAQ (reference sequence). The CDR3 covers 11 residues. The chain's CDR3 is CARKGLDTQYF. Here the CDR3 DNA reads TGTGCCAGGAAGGGTTTAGATACGCAGTATTTT.

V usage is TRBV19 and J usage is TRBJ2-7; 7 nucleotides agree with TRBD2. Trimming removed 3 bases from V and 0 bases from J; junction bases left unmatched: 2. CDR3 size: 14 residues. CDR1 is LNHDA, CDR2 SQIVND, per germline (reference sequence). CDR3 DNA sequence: TGTGCCAGTAGTATGCGGACTAGCTCCTACGAGCAGTACTTC. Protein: CASSMRTSSYEQYF.

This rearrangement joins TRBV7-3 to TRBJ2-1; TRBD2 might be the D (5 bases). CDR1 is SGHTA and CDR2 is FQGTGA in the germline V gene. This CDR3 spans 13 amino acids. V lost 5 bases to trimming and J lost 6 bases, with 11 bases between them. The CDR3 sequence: CASSPPLANEQFF. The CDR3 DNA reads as TGTGCCAGCAGCCCCCCCCTAGCCAATGAGCAGTTCTTC.

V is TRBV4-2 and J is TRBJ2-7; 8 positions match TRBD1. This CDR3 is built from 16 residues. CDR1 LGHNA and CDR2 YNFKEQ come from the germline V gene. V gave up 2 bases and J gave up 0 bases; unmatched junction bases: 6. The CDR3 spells CASSQTDRESSYEQYF. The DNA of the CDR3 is TGTGCCAGCAGCCAAACGGACAGGGAGAGCTCCTACGAGCAGTACTTC.